These 24 T cell receptor beta chains share one sample of origin, sequenced in a study of shared clonotypes between healthy human individuals. Profiled with immunoSEQ multiplex PCR; TCRdb holds only in-frame clones, not every one. The sample yields around 700,000 clones, about three quarters seen once. The sequencing sample was made of memory CD4+ T cells sorted from blood. Subset of the sample: CD45RA-negative fraction. These receptors all stem from a woman aged 25 to 45 in good health.

The chain recombines TRBV5-6 with TRBJ2-3; no clear D gene. The CDR3 is 14 residues long. Germline V CDR1 and CDR2: SGHDT, YYEEEE. Trimming cost V 6 bases and J 0 bases, with 11 bases left between them. The CDR3 DNA reads as TGTGCCAGCACCCTAGGACGCAGCACAGATACGCAGTATTTT. It is translated as CASTLGRSTDTQYF.

The V call is TRBV2, the J call TRBJ1-1, with D tentatively TRBD1 (5 bases). Trimming took 6 bases from V and 2 from J, leaving 16 bases between them. Germline V lookup: CDR1 SNHLY, CDR2 FYNNEI. CDR3 length: 15 residues. The DNA of the CDR3 is TGTGCCAGCAGGCAGGGAATGTCCTTAAACACTGAAGCTTTCTTT. This translates into CASRQGMSLNTEAFF.

A word on this clone: The junction does not match germline at one end; this may be a read error. This chain links TRBV11-2 with TRBJ1-2; TRBD1 matches at 7 bases. Germline CDR1 and CDR2: SGHAT and FQNNGV. The CDR3 runs to 16 residues. CDR3: CASSQVGTVGNGGYTF. CDR3 DNA sequence: TGCGCCAGCAGCCAAGTAGGGACAGTCGGTAACGGTGGCTACACCTTC.

The chain uses TRBV7-9 and TRBJ2-3; 11 bases are shared with TRBD2. Germline V gene lookup returns CDR1 SEHNR and CDR2 FQNEAQ (reference sequence). This CDR3 contains 16 residues. V lost 6 bases, J lost 2 bases, and 7 bases stayed unmatched. CDR3 residues: CASRTKLAGATDTQYF. The CDR3 DNA follows: TGTGCCAGCAGGACTAAACTAGCGGGGGCCACAGATACGCAGTATTTT.

The chain joins TRBV5-1 to TRBJ2-2; 7 positions match TRBD2. CDR1 SGHRS and CDR2 YFSETQ come from the germline V gene. This CDR3 contains 14 residues. With 4 bases clipped from V and 7 bases from J, the junction kept 7 bases outside the gene matches. The CDR3 bases are TGCGCCAGCAGCCCGGGGGGAATAGGCGGGGAGCTGTTTTTT. Its translation: CASSPGGIGGELFF.

J is TRBJ2-7 and V is TRBV6-1; D not resolved. Germline CDR1 reads MNHNS; CDR2 reads SASEGT. The CDR3 is 13 amino acids. Trimming took off 4 bases at V and 4 bases at J, with 11 bases between the two ends. CDR3 sequence: CASSVAEKYEQYF. Here the CDR3 DNA reads TGTGCCAGCAGTGTCGCTGAAAAATACGAGCAGTACTTC.

This clone was observed a single time. This sample also contains other DNA sequences that code for the same CDR3. This rearrangement joins TRBV4-1 to TRBJ2-5; D possibly corresponds to TRBD2 (5 bases). The V end was cut by 4 bases, the J end by 1 base, with 7 bases between. Germline V lookup: CDR1 MGHRA, CDR2 YSYEKL. The length of the CDR3 is 13 residues. The CDR3 DNA sequence: TGCGCCAGCAGCCTTGGACTCCAAGAGACCCAGTACTTC. Its translation: CASSLGLQETQYF.

This chain uses TRBV6-1 with TRBJ1-2; the D gene is possibly TRBD1 (5 bases). Germline values: CDR1 MNHNS, CDR2 SASEGT. CDR3 length: 11 residues. The V gene lost 10 bases and the J gene lost 4 bases, with 10 bases spanning the gap. CDR3 sequence reads: CATDKIYGYTF. The CDR3 coding sequence is TGTGCCACGGACAAAATCTATGGCTACACCTTC.

The genes are TRBV25-1 and TRBJ2-7; D is unresolved. The CDR3 totals 14 residues. The V gene lost 5 bases and the J gene lost 2 bases, with 13 bases spanning the gap. The germline V gene has CDR1 MGHDK and CDR2 SYGVNS. DNA of the CDR3: TGTGCCAGCAGTCGCGGCCGGAGTCCCTACGAGCAGTACTTC. Its protein is CASSRGRSPYEQYF.

The chain combines TRBV6-1 with TRBJ1-5; the match to TRBD1 covers 7 bases. The CDR3 runs to 16 residues. Germline CDR1 MNHNS, CDR2 SASEGT. The V segment lost 4 bases and the J segment 4 bases; nucleotides outside the gene matches: 10. The CDR3 loop is CASSGPLGQSNQPQHF. As DNA, the CDR3 is TGTGCCAGCAGTGGCCCGCTGGGACAGTCAAATCAGCCCCAGCATTTT.

This clone was recorded many times. V usage is TRBV4-1 and J usage is TRBJ1-6, with 7 bases fitting TRBD1. There are 17 residues in the CDR3. The V segment lost 0 bases and the J segment 10 bases; nucleotides outside the gene matches: 12. Looked up from germline, CDR1 is MGHRA and CDR2 is YSYEKL. The chain's CDR3 is CASSQDPRQGGNSPLHF. CDR3 coding DNA: TGCGCCAGCAGCCAAGATCCCCGACAGGGAGGTAACTCACCCCTCCACTTT.

V and J are TRBV19 and TRBJ1-1, with a possible D match to TRBD1 (6 bases). V lost 7 bases and J 5 bases, leaving 17 bases between the germline ends. Per the germline V gene, CDR1 is LNHDA and CDR2 is SQIVND (reference sequence). This CDR3 contains 14 residues. The CDR3: CASTGLQGRTEAFF. In DNA, the CDR3 is TGTGCCAGTACGGGGCTACAGGGTAGGACTGAAGCTTTCTTT.

This chain connects TRBV30 to TRBJ1-4; D uncertain. CDR3 length: 13 residues. CDR1 and CDR2 (germline): GTSNPN, SVGIG (reference sequence). Trimming took off 3 bases at V and 8 bases at J, with 13 bases between the two ends. DNA for the CDR3: TGTGCCTGGAGCGTGGGGTCTGACGAAAAACTGTTTTTT. Its translation is CAWSVGSDEKLFF.

The chain carries TRBV18 and TRBJ2-5; 8 bases line up with TRBD1. This CDR3 has 14 amino acids. From germline, CDR1 is KGHSH and CDR2 LQKENI. V shed 3 bases and J 11 bases; nucleotides not matched to a gene: 11. The CDR3 is CASSPGQGVGEQYF. The DNA of the CDR3 is TGTGCCAGCTCACCTGGACAGGGAGTCGGGGAGCAGTACTTC.

This rearrangement joins TRBV11-2 to TRBJ2-2; D might be TRBD2 (6 bases). CDR3 length equals 16 residues. V lost 5 bases, J lost 5 bases, and 18 bases lay in between. Germline V lookup: CDR1 SGHAT, CDR2 FQNNGV. CDR3 DNA: TGTGCCAGCAGCACCCTCCCAGGGACTGGTACCGGGGAGCTGTTTTTT. Translation: CASSTLPGTGTGELFF.

Only one count was recorded for this clone. The chain joins TRBV6-5 to TRBJ1-3; D gene uncertain. The CDR3 totals 15 residues. The V end lost 2 bases, the J end lost 0 bases, and 8 bases lay between the germline ends. Germline V gene lookup returns CDR1 MNHEY and CDR2 SVGAGI. CDR3 sequence: CASSYDGSSGNTIYF. The DNA for the CDR3 is TGTGCCAGCAGTTACGACGGCAGCTCTGGAAACACCATATATTTT.

This clone was recorded a few times. This chain uses TRBV2 with TRBJ1-5, with TRBD1 matching over 8 bases. The trim removed 4 bases at V and 9 bases at J, leaving 8 bases unmatched. The CDR3 is 14 amino acids. The germline gives CDR1 SNHLY, CDR2 FYNNEI. CDR3 loop: CASSGRDRLMPQHF. In DNA, the CDR3 is TGTGCCAGCAGTGGCCGGGACAGGTTAATGCCCCAGCATTTT.

Notes on this clone: Other DNA sequences in this sample translate to the same CDR3. This chain links TRBV28 with TRBJ1-5; possibly TRBD1 for D (6 bases). CDR3 length: 14 residues. CDR1 MDHEN and CDR2 SYDVKM come from the germline V gene. Trimming removed 6 bases from V and 6 bases from J, with 15 bases in between. CDR3: CASSTGSGSQPQHF. The CDR3 bases are TGTGCCAGCAGCACAGGGTCCGGTAGTCAGCCCCAGCATTTT.

The DNA for the CDR3 is TGCGCCAGCAGCCTCAGCGGGGCCTTCTACAATGAGCAGTTCTTC. Encoded protein: CASSLSGAFYNEQFF. The V gene is TRBV5-1, the J gene TRBJ2-1; 7 nucleotides line up with TRBD2. This CDR3 is 15 amino acids long. Germline loops: CDR1 SGHRS, CDR2 YFSETQ. V shed 4 bases and J 3 bases; nucleotides not matched to a gene: 7.

The chain recombines TRBV30 with TRBJ2-3; 9 bases line up with TRBD1. The junction had 6 bases not matched to a gene; V was cut back by 2 bases and J by 3 bases. Germline CDR1 GTSNPN, CDR2 SVGIG (reference sequence). The CDR3 totals 15 residues. CDR3 region: CAWSYGTGSTDTQYF. In nucleotides, the CDR3 is TGTGCCTGGAGTTACGGGACAGGGAGTACAGATACGCAGTATTTT.

CDR3 bases: TGCGCCAGCTTACCCGGCCTGATACGTACAGGGAGCAATCAGCCCCAGCATTTT. Amino acids: CASLPGLIRTGSNQPQHF. The chain employs TRBV5-1 and TRBJ1-5, with D maybe TRBD1 (6 bases). The germline V gene has CDR1 SGHRS and CDR2 YFSETQ. The CDR3 covers 18 residues. The V and J ends lost 7 bases and 1 base respectively, with 24 bases between them.

The chain joins TRBV28 to TRBJ2-7; 10 bases are a match to TRBD2. The CDR3 is made up of 17 amino acids. V trimming: 5 bases; J trimming: 4 bases; junction bases outside the gene matches: 14. CDR1 and CDR2 (germline): MDHEN, SYDVKM. For the CDR3, the DNA is TGTGCCAGCAGTACTACTGGTTGGGGACTAGCGACTTACGAGCAGTACTTC. Its protein is CASSTTGWGLATYEQYF.

This clone was observed a few times. V usage is TRBV5-1 and J usage is TRBJ2-3, with D hard to call. The V end lost 4 bases, the J end lost 1 base, and 13 bases lay between the germline ends. Germline loops: CDR1 SGHRS, CDR2 YFSETQ. This CDR3 has 15 residues. The CDR3 sequence: CASSLATLGTDTQYF. The CDR3 nucleotides are TGCGCCAGCAGCCTGGCTACCTTAGGCACAGATACGCAGTATTTT.

In its sample, this clone was seen many times. This chain connects TRBV18 to TRBJ1-1; TRBD1 matches at 8 bases. Germline CDR1 reads KGHSH; CDR2 reads LQKENI. The CDR3 totals 16 residues. Trimming cost V 3 bases and J 6 bases; bases outside gene matches: 12. The CDR3: CASSPDSVGQGAEAFF. The CDR3 DNA sequence: TGTGCCAGCTCACCGGATTCTGTAGGACAGGGAGCTGAAGCTTTCTTT.